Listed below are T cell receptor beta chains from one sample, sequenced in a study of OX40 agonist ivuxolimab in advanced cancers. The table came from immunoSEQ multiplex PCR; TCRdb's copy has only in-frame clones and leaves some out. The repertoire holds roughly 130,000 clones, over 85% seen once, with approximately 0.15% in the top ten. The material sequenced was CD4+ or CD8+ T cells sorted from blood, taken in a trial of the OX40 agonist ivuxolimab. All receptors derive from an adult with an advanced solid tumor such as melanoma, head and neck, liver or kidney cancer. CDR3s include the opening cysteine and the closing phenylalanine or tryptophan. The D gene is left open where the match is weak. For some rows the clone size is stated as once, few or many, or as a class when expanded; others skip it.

TGTGCCAGCAGCTTAACCGGGACAGGGGCGTACGAGCAGTACTTC CASSLTGTGAYEQYF TRBJ2-7 TRBD1 . TRBV7-2
TGTGCCAGCAGCTCGGGACGGATAAATGAGCAGTTCTTC CASSSGRINEQFF TRBJ2-1 . . TRBV7-9
TGTGCCAGCAGTCCGGGGACAGGGGGCACAGATACGCAGTATTTT CASSPGTGGTDTQYF TRBJ2-3 TRBD1 . TRBV27
TGCGCCAGCAGCCAAGAATCAGGGGGTTGGGGGGGAACTGAAGCTTTCTTT CASSQESGGWGGTEAFF TRBJ1-1 TRBD1 . TRBV4-3
TGTGCCAGTAGTACTACACGGGAACCCTCCTCAGCTGGGCAGTACTTC CASSTTREPSSAGQYF TRBJ2-5 . . TRBV19
TGTGCCAGCAGTGAAGTATACACCATATATTTT CASSEVYTIYF TRBJ1-3 . . TRBV6-1
TGTGCCAGCAGCTTAGATCTGCAGCCGGAGATATATTTT CASSLDLQPEIYF TRBJ1-3 . . TRBV11-2
TGTGCCAGCAGCTCCAAAGGTTCAGCAGGGGAGGCTGGAAACACCATATATTTT CASSSKGSAGEAGNTIYF TRBJ1-3 . . TRBV7-3
TGTGCCAGCTCACCTCTTCCGGGACAGGGGATGGGAAGCAATCAGCCCCAGCATTTT CASSPLPGQGMGSNQPQHF TRBJ1-5 TRBD1 . TRBV18
TGTGCCAGCAGCGACCCGGGCCGCTACGAGCAGTACTTC CASSDPGRYEQYF TRBJ2-7 . . TRBV7-2
TGTGCCAGCTCACGGCTTTCAGGAACAGATACGCAGTATTTT CASSRLSGTDTQYF TRBJ2-3 . . TRBV18
TGTGCCAGCAGCTTAAATACGGATTCACCCCTCCACTTT CASSLNTDSPLHF TRBJ1-6 . . TRBV7-9
TGTGCCAGCAGTGCCCAGGGTGGCAATCAGCCCCAGCATTTT CASSAQGGNQPQHF TRBJ1-5 . once TRBV2
TGTGCCAGCAGCTTAGCGGAGGGCGGGGAGCTGTTTTTT CASSLAEGGELFF TRBJ2-2 . . TRBV7-6
TGCGCCAGCAGAGGTATGGGGACCGGGACTGAAGCTTTCTTT CASRGMGTGTEAFF TRBJ1-1 . . TRBV5-1